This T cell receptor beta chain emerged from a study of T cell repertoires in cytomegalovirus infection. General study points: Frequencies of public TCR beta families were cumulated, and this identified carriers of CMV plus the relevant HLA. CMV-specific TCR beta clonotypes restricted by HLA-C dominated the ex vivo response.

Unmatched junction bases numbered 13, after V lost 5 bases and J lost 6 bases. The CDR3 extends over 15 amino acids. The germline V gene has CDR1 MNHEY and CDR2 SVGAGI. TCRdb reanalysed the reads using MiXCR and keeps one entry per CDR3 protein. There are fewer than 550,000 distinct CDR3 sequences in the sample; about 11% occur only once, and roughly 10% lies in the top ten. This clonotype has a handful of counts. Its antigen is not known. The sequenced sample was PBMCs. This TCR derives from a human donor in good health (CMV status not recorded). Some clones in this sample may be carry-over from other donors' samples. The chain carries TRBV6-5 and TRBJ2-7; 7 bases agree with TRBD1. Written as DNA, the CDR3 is TGTGCCAGCAGTCTAGGGCTGGAGACAGGGAGCGAGCAGTACTTC. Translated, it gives CASSLGLETGSEQYF.